The next 28 T cell receptor beta chains were all read from a single sample in a study of OX40 agonist ivuxolimab in advanced cancers. Profiled with immunoSEQ multiplex PCR; TCRdb holds only in-frame clones, not every one. Of nearly 35,000 clones listed, about nine tenths are singletons. This specimen consisted of CD4+ or CD8+ T cells sorted from blood, obtained in a trial of the OX40 agonist ivuxolimab. The receptors were sampled from an adult with an advanced solid tumor such as melanoma, head and neck, liver or kidney cancer.

The chain joins TRBV9 to TRBJ2-5; D perhaps matches TRBD1 (6 bases). CDR1 and CDR2 (germline): SGDLS, YYNGEE. This CDR3 spans 15 amino acids. V was pared by 3 bases and J by 5 bases, with 17 bases between. DNA for the CDR3: TGTGCCAGCAGCGCTACCCCTGTTAGGGGGGAGACCCAGTACTTC. Encoded protein: CASSATPVRGETQYF. The whole variable domain, filled in from reference TRBV9 and TRBJ2-5, reads DSGVTQTPKHLITATGQRVTLRCSPRSGDLSVYWYQQSLDQGLQFLIQYYNGEERAKGNILERFSAQQFPDLHSELNLSSLELGDSALYFCASSATPVRGETQYFGPGTRLLVL.

This chain connects TRBV5-1 to TRBJ2-7; D possibly uses TRBD1 or TRBD2 (6 bases each). CDR3 length: 15 amino acids. Germline CDR1 SGHRS, CDR2 YFSETQ. The germline V and J ends were trimmed by 0 bases and 4 bases, with 14 bases remaining between them. CDR3 residues: CASSLEAQGRYEQYF. The CDR3 nucleotides read TGCGCCAGCAGCTTGGAGGCGCAGGGGAGGTACGAGCAGTACTTC.

The chain links TRBV13 to TRBJ1-4, with D possibly matching TRBD1 (6 bases). V was clipped by 8 bases and J by 8 bases, with 12 bases between them. Per the germline V gene, CDR1 is PRHDT and CDR2 is FYEKMQ (reference sequence). CDR3 length: 12 amino acids. For the CDR3, the DNA is TGTGCCAGCGGGGACATGGGAGAAAAACTGTTTTTT. Translating it yields CASGDMGEKLFF.

The chain is built from TRBV29-1 and TRBJ2-7; 8 nucleotides line up with TRBD2. Per the germline V gene, CDR1 is SQVTM and CDR2 is ANQGSEA. The CDR3 contains 13 residues. V shed 7 bases and J 2 bases; nucleotides not matched to a gene: 7. CDR3 residues: CSALSGGTYEQYF. In nucleotides, the CDR3 is TGCAGCGCCCTCAGCGGGGGAACCTACGAGCAGTACTTC.

The rearrangement joins TRBV6-4 to TRBJ2-7; TRBD1 aligns across 10 bases. The CDR3 contains 14 residues. Germline CDR1 and CDR2: MRHNA and SNTAGT. V was clipped by 3 bases and J by 3 bases; unmatched bases: 2. DNA for the CDR3: TGTGCCAGCAGTGATAGGGACAGGGGCTACGAGCAGTACTTC. Its translation is CASSDRDRGYEQYF.

This rearrangement joins TRBV7-9 to TRBJ2-4, with TRBD1 identical over 10 bases. CDR1 is SEHNR, CDR2 FQNEAQ, per germline (reference sequence). Trimming took 5 bases from V and 0 from J; bases not matched to a gene: 7. This CDR3 region has 17 residues. CDR3 DNA: TGTGCCAGCAGCGGGACAGGGGTCCGATTAGCCAAAAACATTCAGTACTTC. The encoded protein is CASSGTGVRLAKNIQYF.

The chain joins TRBV28 to TRBJ1-1; D remains ambiguous. The CDR3 spans 15 residues. V lost 6 bases and J 0 bases, leaving 14 bases between the germline ends. The V gene's germline CDR1 is MDHEN and CDR2 SYDVKM. CDR3 sequence: CASRGRLRLNTEAFF. The CDR3 region has the DNA TGTGCCAGCAGGGGCCGGCTCAGGTTGAACACTGAAGCTTTCTTT.

The V call is TRBV4-2, the J call TRBJ2-3, with 11 bases aligning to TRBD2. This CDR3 is 22 amino acids long. With 0 bases clipped from V and 1 base from J, the junction kept 18 bases outside the gene matches. The germline V gene has CDR1 LGHNA and CDR2 YNFKEQ. CDR3 region: CASSQDDIWGLAERGGTDTQYF. The CDR3 DNA sequence: TGTGCCAGCAGCCAAGATGACATCTGGGGACTAGCGGAGAGGGGGGGCACAGATACGCAGTATTTT.

This chain connects TRBV28 to TRBJ2-1; 7 bases match TRBD1. The CDR3 sequence is 15 residues long. The germline CDR1 and CDR2 sequences are MDHEN and SYDVKM. Germline trimming cut 3 bases from V and 3 bases from J; bases unmatched to any gene: 5. The CDR3 loop is CASSFFQGVYNEQFF. CDR3 DNA sequence: TGTGCCAGCAGTTTTTTCCAGGGGGTCTACAATGAGCAGTTCTTC. Based on the CDR3 plus reference TRBV28 and TRBJ2-1, the full variable domain is DVKVTQSSRYLVKRTGEKVFLECVQDMDHENMFWYRQDPGLGLRLIYFSYDVKMKEKGDIPEGYSVSREKKERFSLILESASTNQTSMYLCASSFFQGVYNEQFFGPGTRLTVL.

The chain recombines TRBV9 with TRBJ2-1, with TRBD1 identical over 7 bases. Germline CDR1 SGDLS, CDR2 YYNGEE. V shed 2 bases, J shed 9 bases, and the junction held 8 bases outside the gene matches. CDR3 length equals 14 residues. CDR3 sequence reads: CASSVYDRVGEQFF. Written as DNA, the CDR3 is TGTGCCAGCAGCGTTTACGACAGGGTGGGTGAGCAGTTCTTC. The full variable domain, completed using reference TRBV9 and TRBJ2-1, is DSGVTQTPKHLITATGQRVTLRCSPRSGDLSVYWYQQSLDQGLQFLIQYYNGEERAKGNILERFSAQQFPDLHSELNLSSLELGDSALYFCASSVYDRVGEQFFGPGTRLTVL.

V is TRBV7-8 and J is TRBJ1-2; 7 nucleotides line up with TRBD1. CDR3 length equals 15 residues. With V trimmed by 5 bases and J by 3 bases, 9 bases remained unmatched. Looked up from germline, CDR1 is SGHVS and CDR2 is FQNEAQ. The CDR3 region is CASSPSPGGDYGYTF. In DNA, the CDR3 is TGTGCCAGCAGCCCATCGCCAGGGGGGGACTATGGCTACACCTTC.

This clone has just one count. The V and J genes are TRBV27 and TRBJ2-1; a weak D match, TRBD2 (6 bases). The length of the CDR3 is 14 residues. The ends were cut back, 6 bases at V and 2 bases at J, with 11 bases in the middle. Germline loops: CDR1 MNHEY, CDR2 SMNVEV (reference sequence). The CDR3 nucleotides are TGTGCCAGCAGCCTGGAGGGCCCCTACAATGAGCAGTTCTTC. This encodes CASSLEGPYNEQFF.

This chain connects TRBV6-5 to TRBJ1-2; 8 nucleotides align to TRBD1. V shed 0 bases and J 4 bases; nucleotides not matched to a gene: 7. Germline V gene data show CDR1 as MNHEY and CDR2 as SVGAGI. The CDR3 is made up of 16 amino acids. The CDR3 region has the DNA TGTGCCAGCAGTTACTCTGAGGACAGGGTAGGCTATGGCTACACCTTC. This codes for CASSYSEDRVGYGYTF.

The V and J genes are TRBV13 and TRBJ1-3; 8 bases are a match to TRBD1. Germline V lookup: CDR1 PRHDT, CDR2 FYEKMQ (reference sequence). The CDR3 covers 15 residues. J gave up 0 bases and V 5 bases, and 3 bases lay outside the gene matches. The CDR3 bases are TGTGCCAGCAGCAACAGGGGGTCCTCTGGAAACACCATATATTTT. Protein sequence: CASSNRGSSGNTIYF.

The V gene is TRBV4-3, the J gene TRBJ2-2; weak D call: TRBD2 (6 bases). Between the trimmed V and J ends, which lost 4 bases and 3 bases, there was a span of 12 bases. CDR1 is LGHNA and CDR2 is YSLEER in the germline V gene. The CDR3 runs to 15 residues. This CDR3 is CASSPAEGHTGELFF. The CDR3 region has the DNA TGCGCCAGCAGCCCGGCGGAGGGCCACACCGGGGAGCTGTTTTTT.

The chain joins TRBV5-5 to TRBJ2-7, with D perhaps matching TRBD2 (6 bases). The CDR3 extends over 15 amino acids. The germline V gene encodes CDR1 SGHKS and CDR2 YYEKEE (reference sequence). With 4 bases removed from V and 5 bases from J, the gap between germline ends came to 19 bases. The CDR3 region has the DNA TGTGCCAGCAGCAACCCGACCACTAGCTTTAACGAGCAGTACTTC. Protein: CASSNPTTSFNEQYF.

The chain joins TRBV7-3 to TRBJ1-1, with 9 bases fitting TRBD1. Germline loops: CDR1 SGHTA, CDR2 FQGTGA. This CDR3 region has 14 residues. The V segment lost 5 bases and the J segment 8 bases; nucleotides outside the gene matches: 9. The CDR3: CASSPGTGNLEAFF. In DNA form, the CDR3 reads TGTGCCAGCAGCCCAGGGACAGGGAATTTAGAAGCTTTCTTT.

J is TRBJ2-3 and V is TRBV5-6; D may be TRBD1 (6 bases). CDR1 is SGHDT and CDR2 is YYEEEE in the germline V gene. This CDR3 has 17 residues. Trimming pared 4 bases from V and 3 bases from J, leaving 21 bases between. The CDR3 sequence is CASSPQGSLIETDTQYF. The CDR3 DNA sequence: TGTGCCAGCAGCCCTCAGGGGAGTCTGATTGAGACAGATACGCAGTATTTT.

The chain links TRBV28 to TRBJ2-5; D is perhaps TRBD2 (7 bases). The ends were cut back, 7 bases at V and 5 bases at J, with 20 bases in the middle. CDR3 length: 15 residues. Germline V gene lookup returns CDR1 MDHEN and CDR2 SYDVKM. For the CDR3, the DNA is TGTGCCAGCACCCGGGGGGCGGCCGCACTGGAGACCCAGTACTTC. Amino acid sequence: CASTRGAAALETQYF.

The rearrangement uses TRBV7-2 and TRBJ2-7; 12 positions match TRBD2. The junction had 12 bases not matched to a gene; V was cut back by 5 bases and J by 7 bases. CDR3 length: 16 residues. Germline V gene lookup returns CDR1 SGHTA and CDR2 FQGNSA. CDR3 protein: CASSLRLAGVGQEQYF. The CDR3 DNA reads TGTGCCAGCAGCCTCCGACTAGCGGGAGTGGGTCAGGAGCAGTACTTC. The full variable domain, rest sourced from reference TRBV7-2 and TRBJ2-7, is GAGVSQSPSNKVTEKGKDVELRCDPISGHTALYWYRQSLGQGLEFLIYFQGNSAPDKSGLPSDRFSAERTGGSVSTLTIQRTQQEDSAVYLCASSLRLAGVGQEQYFGPGTRLTVT.

J is TRBJ2-5 and V is TRBV4-3, with D possibly being TRBD1 or TRBD2 (5 bases each). The end of the DNA is better explained by TRBJ2-7, so the J call may be wrong. Germline CDR1 is LGHNA and CDR2 is YSLEER. The CDR3 has 16 residues. The CDR3 region is CASSQDMRGAYYEQYF. The CDR3 DNA reads TGCGCCAGCAGCCAAGATATGAGGGGCGCCTACTACGAGCAGTACTTC.

The rearrangement uses TRBV28 and TRBJ2-7; TRBD1 matches at 9 bases. CDR1 and CDR2 (germline): MDHEN, SYDVKM. CDR3 length equals 15 residues. V shed 1 base, J shed 3 bases, and the junction held 4 bases outside the gene matches. The CDR3 DNA is TGTGCCAGCAGTTTATACGGGACAGGGCACTACGAGCAGTACTTC. Its protein is CASSLYGTGHYEQYF.

This chain joins TRBV6-4 and TRBJ1-1; 12 bases match TRBD1. This CDR3 is built from 20 residues. Trimming cost V 3 bases and J 0 bases; bases outside gene matches: 14. The V gene's germline CDR1 is MRHNA and CDR2 SNTAGT. The CDR3, as DNA: TGTGCCAGCAGTGAACTAATAAGGGACAGGGGGCGAGTCGTGAACACTGAAGCTTTCTTT. Its translation: CASSELIRDRGRVVNTEAFF.

The CDR3 here is CATSRAISGTQETQYF. The CDR3 DNA is TGTGCCACCAGCAGAGCAATTAGCGGGACCCAAGAGACCCAGTACTTC. The V call is TRBV15, the J call TRBJ2-5, with 8 bases lining up with TRBD2. J gave up 1 base and V 1 base, and 5 bases lay outside the gene matches. This CDR3 contains 16 residues. Germline V CDR1 and CDR2: LNHNV, YYDKDF (reference sequence).

The chain uses TRBV6-1 and TRBJ2-3, with 8 bases aligning to TRBD1. The germline V gene encodes CDR1 MNHNS and CDR2 SASEGT. The CDR3 consists of 13 residues. V lost 10 bases to trimming and J lost 6 bases; unmatched junction nucleotides: 9. CDR3 nucleotide sequence: TGTGCCACCGAAGTCAGGGGGCCGGATACGCAGTATTTT. Amino acid sequence: CATEVRGPDTQYF.

The V call is TRBV10-3, the J call TRBJ1-1; possible D gene TRBD1, 5 bases. Trimming removed 4 bases at V and 6 bases at J, with 15 bases between. The germline gives CDR1 ENHRY, CDR2 SYGVKD. The CDR3 spans 14 residues. Here the CDR3 DNA reads TGTGCCATCAGTGGAGAGACAAGGGGCGCTGAAGCTTTCTTT. Protein sequence: CAISGETRGAEAFF.

The chain employs TRBV5-8 and TRBJ1-1, with D maybe TRBD1 (6 bases). V was shortened by 1 base and J by 6 bases, with 22 bases between the two germline ends. CDR1 SGHTS and CDR2 YDEGEE come from the germline V gene. The CDR3 contains 17 residues. CDR3 sequence reads: CASSLQVDLGATAEAFF. For the CDR3, the DNA is TGTGCCAGCAGCTTGCAGGTAGACTTGGGGGCAACTGCTGAAGCTTTCTTT.

This chain links TRBV7-9 with TRBJ2-7, with D possibly being TRBD2 (6 bases). The V gene's germline CDR1 is SEHNR and CDR2 FQNEAQ (reference sequence). V was trimmed by 5 bases and J by 2 bases, leaving 19 bases between them. The CDR3 loop spans 16 amino acids. The DNA for the CDR3 is TGTGCCAGCAGCCCCCTGGACCGGGGGTTACCCTACGAGCAGTACTTC. Protein sequence: CASSPLDRGLPYEQYF.